Here is one T cell receptor beta chain with its context. This sample was taken from a study of blood T cell repertoires in COVID-19. This table comes from immunoSEQ multiplex PCR, and its TCRdb copy is limited to in-frame clones, with some not included. The sample lists 55,000 to 85,000 clones, 79% occurring once. Germline V lookup: CDR1 SGHRS, CDR2 YFSETQ. The V gene lost 1 base and the J gene lost 4 bases, with 14 bases spanning the gap. This CDR3 contains 15 residues. V usage is TRBV5-1 and J usage is TRBJ1-2; maybe TRBD1 (6 bases). Sequenced material: peripheral blood. This sequence was found in a man in his sixties with active or convalescent COVID-19. CDR3 amino acids: CASSLQTGKFYGYTF. The CDR3 DNA follows: TGCGCCAGCAGCTTGCAGACAGGCAAGTTCTATGGCTACACCTTC.